The rows below give T cell receptor beta chains drawn from one sample of a study of OX40 agonist ivuxolimab in advanced cancers. Clones were sequenced by immunoSEQ multiplex PCR, and TCRdb holds only the in-frame ones, with some missing. The repertoire holds 30,000 or so clones, 65% to 85% seen once, with roughly 14% in the top ten. The material was CD4+ or CD8+ T cells sorted from blood, obtained in a trial of the OX40 agonist ivuxolimab. These receptors were taken from an adult with an advanced solid tumor such as melanoma, head and neck, liver or kidney cancer. CDR3s include the opening cysteine and the closing phenylalanine or tryptophan. The D gene is left open where the match is weak. The size field is filled for only some rows; it gives once, few, many or a size class.

V gene,clone size,J gene,D gene,CDR3 DNA,CDR3 protein
TRBV9,-,TRBJ2-1,-,TGTGCCAGCAGCGGGCGAGGGGGACACCCCAGAGATGAGCAGTTCTTC,CASSGRGGHPRDEQFF
TRBV10-1,-,TRBJ2-1,-,TGCGCCAGCAGTGAGGGAGGGTCGAGGAATGAGCAGTTCTTC,CASSEGGSRNEQFF
TRBV28,-,TRBJ1-1,TRBD1,TGTGCCAGCAGTTCCCGGGACAGCCATGTGGGGAACACTGAAGCTTTCTTT,CASSSRDSHVGNTEAFF
TRBV7-2,-,TRBJ2-5,-,TGTGCCAGCAGCTTAGGGCAGGGGTGGGAGACCCAGTACTTC,CASSLGQGWETQYF
TRBV6-5,-,TRBJ1-6,TRBD1,TGTGCCAGCGCCCGGGACAGAAATTCACCCCTCCACTTT,CASARDRNSPLHF
TRBV5-8,-,TRBJ2-3,-,TGTGCCAGCAGCCGAGAAGGGTTGTACACAGATACGCAGTATTTT,CASSREGLYTDTQYF
TRBV15,few,TRBJ1-5,-,TGTGCCACCAGCAGAGGGGGTGGGCAGCCCCAGCATTTT,CATSRGGGQPQHF
TRBV6-1,-,TRBJ2-7,-,TGTGCCAGCAGGTACAGGACCCTCTACGAGCAGTACTTC,CASRYRTLYEQYF
TRBV28,-,TRBJ2-7,-,TGTGCCAGCAGCCGCAGGGGGGCAGGGGGGAACGAGCAGTACTTC,CASSRRGAGGNEQYF
TRBV5-4,-,TRBJ2-1,TRBD2,TGTGCCAGCAGCTTCGTGGCGGGGGGGGACAATGAGCAGTTCTTC,CASSFVAGGDNEQFF
TRBV28,-,TRBJ1-5,TRBD1,TGTGCCAGCAGTAGGACAGGCAGTGTTAATCAGCCCCAGCATTTT,CASSRTGSVNQPQHF
TRBV19,-,TRBJ2-5,TRBD1,TGTGCCAGTAGTTCATGGACAGGGGGGTATGGGGAGACCCAGTACTTC,CASSSWTGGYGETQYF
TRBV28,-,TRBJ2-3,TRBD2,TGTGCCAGCAGCCTGGGGGGGGTCACAGATACGCAGTATTTT,CASSLGGVTDTQYF
TRBV28,-,TRBJ1-2,-,TGTGCCAGCAGCCTTGGGAGGGGCTGGGGCTACACCTTC,CASSLGRGWGYTF
TRBV7-8,-,TRBJ1-2,-,TGTGCCAGCAGCTCCGGACCCATCAAGGTCGGCTACACCTTC,CASSSGPIKVGYTF
TRBV28,once,TRBJ2-6,-,TGTGCCAGCAGGGAAAGCTCTGGGGCCAACGTCCTGACTTTC,CASRESSGANVLTF
TRBV7-3,-,TRBJ2-6,TRBD1,TGTGCCAGCAGTCCCGGACAGGCCTCTGGGGCCAACGTCCTGACTTTC,CASSPGQASGANVLTF
TRBV19,-,TRBJ1-4,-,TGTGCCAGTAGTACAGGGTGGGATGAAAAACTGTTTTTT,CASSTGWDEKLFF
TRBV28,-,TRBJ2-5,TRBD1,TGTGCCAGCAGTTTCCACCGGGGACAGTCCCAAGAGACCCAGTACTTC,CASSFHRGQSQETQYF
TRBV7-3,-,TRBJ2-1,TRBD1,TGTGCCAGCAGCGGGCCCCGAGGACAGGGGATGAGTGAGCAGTTCTTC,CASSGPRGQGMSEQFF
TRBV19,-,TRBJ2-3,-,TGTGCCAGTACCGAAGGGCCGGGATTGGCCTTGGTGAATTTT,CASTEGPGLALVNF
TRBV19,-,TRBJ1-6,-,TGTGCCAGTAGGGCATGGGAAAGGAATTCACCCCTCCACTTT,CASRAWERNSPLHF
TRBV27,-,TRBJ2-2,TRBD1,TGTGCCAGCAGTCTGTCCGGGACAGGGACCGGGGAGCTGTTTTTT,CASSLSGTGTGELFF
TRBV5-6,-,TRBJ1-4,-,TGTGCCAGCTCAGGGCATTCTAATGAAAAACTGTTTTTT,CASSGHSNEKLFF
TRBV5-1,-,TRBJ2-2,-,TGCGCCAGCAGCTTGTGGGGGGAAAACACCGGGGAGCTGTTTTTT,CASSLWGENTGELFF
TRBV28,few,TRBJ1-5,-,TGTGCCAGCAGCCCATTAGGGGATTATAGCAATCAGCCCCAGCATTTT,CASSPLGDYSNQPQHF
TRBV6-1,-,TRBJ1-5,-,TGTGCCAGCAGTGAATTATCGCTTGGCAGTAGCAATCAGCCCCAGCATTTT,CASSELSLGSSNQPQHF
TRBV11-3,-,TRBJ2-7,-,TGTGCCAGCAGCTTTACACAGGGAGAGCAGTACTTC,CASSFTQGEQYF
TRBV7-9,-,TRBJ2-1,-,TGTGCCAGCAGCTTAGCGGTTGGTGGGTCCAGCTCCTACAATGAGCAGTTCTTC,CASSLAVGGSSSYNEQFF
TRBV5-1,few,TRBJ1-5,-,TGCGCCAGCAGCTTGGGGGGACTGACCAATCAGCCCCAGCATTTT,CASSLGGLTNQPQHF
TRBV15,-,TRBJ2-3,TRBD1,TGTGCCACCAGGGGACAGCGGATCTTAGATACGCAGTATTTT,CATRGQRILDTQYF
TRBV5-5,-,TRBJ1-2,-,TGTGCCAGCAGCTCGCCCCGGACAGTCCTTGGCTACACCTTC,CASSSPRTVLGYTF
TRBV4-2,-,TRBJ2-7,-,TGTGCCAGCAGCGCGGAAGGGGCAGGGAAAGACTTC,CASSAEGAGKDF
TRBV27,-,TRBJ1-6,-,TGTGCCAGCAGCTTCCCACCCCTCCACTTT,CASSFPPLHF
TRBV6-7,-,TRBJ1-6,TRBD1,TGTGCCAGCAGTTACTCGACAGGGGGTGAGAATTCACCCCTCCACTTT,CASSYSTGGENSPLHF
TRBV5-4,-,TRBJ2-5,-,TGTGCCAGCAGCTCGGGGCCACCCAAAGAGACCCAGTACTTC,CASSSGPPKETQYF
TRBV7-9,-,TRBJ1-2,-,TGTGCCAGCAGCTTAGCGGTCGGGGGATTTCATGGCTACACCTTC,CASSLAVGGFHGYTF
TRBV19,-,TRBJ1-2,-,TGTGCCAGTAGTATACGGGGCACCTATGGCTACACCTTC,CASSIRGTYGYTF
TRBV7-7,-,TRBJ2-3,TRBD1,TGTGCCAGCAGCTCTACAGGGGCTAGCACAGATACGCAGTATTTT,CASSSTGASTDTQYF
TRBV2,-,TRBJ2-2,TRBD1,TGTGCCAGCAGTAGGGACAGGGGATACACCGGGGAGCTGTTTTTT,CASSRDRGYTGELFF
TRBV5-4,-,TRBJ2-7,TRBD2,TGTGCCAGCAGCTTGGAGACTAGCGGGGGGGAGCAGTACTTC,CASSLETSGGEQYF